Listed below are T cell receptor beta chains from one sample, sequenced in a study of T cell changes during pregnancy in multiple sclerosis. Sequencing was performed with immunoSEQ multiplex PCR; in TCRdb, only in-frame clones are kept and a portion is missing. The sample consists of 40,000 to 60,000 clones, about 90% of them appearing once. The sequencing used CD4+ T cells from peripheral blood mononuclear cells, collected in the third trimester of pregnancy. These receptors all come from a female donor with multiple sclerosis, enrolled in a pregnancy study. CDR3s include the opening cysteine and the closing phenylalanine or tryptophan. The D gene is left open where the match is weak. Not all rows give a size; the values are once, few, many and, for expanded clones, a class.

d_call	cdr3_length	v_call	j_call	clone_size	cdr3_aa	cdr3_nt
TRBD2	18	TRBV2	TRBJ2-2	.	CASSSRGLAGAQAGELFF	TGTGCCAGCAGTTCCCGGGGACTAGCGGGGGCCCAGGCCGGGGAGCTGTTTTTT
TRBD2	14	TRBV16	TRBJ2-7	.	CASSQSAAGGEQYF	TGTGCCAGCAGCCAATCGGCGGCGGGAGGGGAGCAGTACTTC
TRBD1	13	TRBV29-1	TRBJ2-2	.	CGSDRGYTGELFF	TGCGGCTCGGACAGGGGGTACACCGGGGAGCTGTTTTTT
.	13	TRBV28	TRBJ1-1	.	CASSESGNTEAFF	TGTGCCAGCAGTGAGTCGGGGAACACTGAAGCTTTCTTT
TRBD2	14	TRBV9	TRBJ2-1	.	CASSSRGDRDEQFF	TGTGCCAGCAGCTCTCGGGGGGACCGGGATGAGCAGTTCTTC
.	13	TRBV18	TRBJ1-5	.	CASSTHVDQPQHF	TGTGCCAGCTCGACACATGTAGATCAGCCCCAGCATTTT
.	14	TRBV6-6	TRBJ1-4	.	CASRPRDTDEKLFF	TGTGCCAGCAGGCCCAGGGACACGGATGAAAAACTGTTTTTT
.	16	TRBV29-1	TRBJ1-2	.	CSVGGIGAAGIDGYTF	TGCAGCGTTGGGGGAATAGGGGCCGCGGGGATAGATGGCTACACCTTC
TRBD1	15	TRBV6-6	TRBJ1-2	once	CASSNPGQGSYGYTF	TGTGCCAGCAGTAACCCAGGACAGGGGAGCTATGGCTACACCTTC
.	16	TRBV5-1	TRBJ1-1	.	CASSLRGSGREAEAFF	TGCGCCAGCAGCTTGAGGGGTTCGGGCCGTGAGGCTGAAGCTTTCTTT
.	15	TRBV7-9	TRBJ1-6	.	CASSLGAGTGSPLHF	TGTGCCAGCAGCTTAGGGGCAGGGACTGGCTCACCCCTCCACTTT
.	17	TRBV7-8	TRBJ1-6	once	CASSLTLDRFNNSPLHF	TGTGCCAGCAGTTTAACTCTGGACAGATTTAATAATTCACCCCTCCACTTT
.	15	TRBV5-5	TRBJ1-5	.	CASSLVVTGDQPQHF	TGTGCCAGCAGCTTGGTTGTAACAGGAGATCAGCCCCAGCATTTT
TRBD1	14	TRBV6-1	TRBJ2-4	.	CASGSRGHINIQYF	TGTGCCAGCGGCAGTAGGGGGCACATAAACATTCAGTACTTC
.	13	TRBV27	TRBJ2-7	.	CASSSRPEREQYF	TGTGCCAGCAGTTCGAGACCGGAGAGGGAGCAGTACTTC
.	15	TRBV5-4	TRBJ1-1	.	CASSLVGQLNTEAFF	TGTGCCAGCAGCTTGGTAGGACAACTGAACACTGAAGCTTTCTTT
.	17	TRBV11-1	TRBJ2-7	once	CASSPRDGTGSSYEQYF	TGTGCCAGCAGCCCAAGGGACGGAACCGGGAGCTCCTACGAGCAGTACTTC
.	15	TRBV5-8	TRBJ1-5	.	CASSLGDRGNQPQHF	TGTGCCAGCAGCTTGGGAGACCGGGGCAATCAGCCCCAGCATTTT
TRBD2	13	TRBV6-5	TRBJ2-1	.	CASSPRGGHEQFF	TGTGCCAGCAGTCCTCGGGGGGGACATGAGCAGTTCTTC
TRBD2	15	TRBV9	TRBJ2-1	once	CASSVGRLAFNEQFF	TGTGCCAGCAGCGTAGGGAGACTAGCTTTCAATGAGCAGTTCTTC
TRBD1	15	TRBV5-1	TRBJ2-1	.	CASSFRDRDSNEQFF	TGCGCCAGCAGCTTCCGGGACAGGGATTCCAATGAGCAGTTCTTC
.	15	TRBV14	TRBJ2-6	.	CASSQRSSGANVLTF	TGTGCCAGCAGCCAACGTAGCTCTGGGGCCAACGTCCTGACTTTC
TRBD2	15	TRBV27	TRBJ2-5	.	CASSNSGGPGETQYF	TGTGCCAGCAGTAATAGCGGGGGGCCGGGGGAGACCCAGTACTTC
.	16	TRBV5-6	TRBJ2-3	.	CASSSTGLAITDTQYF	TGTGCCAGCAGCTCTACCGGACTCGCAATCACAGATACGCAGTATTTT
.	14	TRBV27	TRBJ1-4	.	CASSSPGDGEKLFF	TGTGCCAGCAGTTCCCCGGGGGATGGTGAAAAACTGTTTTTT
.	14	TRBV29-1	TRBJ1-3	.	CSGVGDSSGNTIYF	TGCAGCGGAGTCGGTGACTCCTCTGGAAACACCATATATTTT
.	17	TRBV4-1	TRBJ1-5	.	CASSRRGGVFSNQPQHF	TGCGCCAGCAGCCGCCGGGGGGGGGTTTTTAGCAATCAGCCCCAGCATTTT
TRBD2	17	TRBV5-4	TRBJ2-2	.	CASSVGLAFDRTGELFF	TGTGCCAGCAGCGTAGGACTAGCCTTTGACCGTACCGGGGAGCTGTTTTTT
.	14	TRBV5-6	TRBJ1-5	.	CASCRGWGNQPQHF	TGTGCCAGCTGTCGGGGTTGGGGCAATCAGCCCCAGCATTTT
TRBD1	16	TRBV7-8	TRBJ1-2	.	CASSFAGGRTNYGYTF	TGTGCCAGCAGCTTCGCAGGGGGGCGAACTAACTATGGCTACACCTTC
.	13	TRBV11-2	TRBJ2-2	once	CASSRRGTGELFF	TGTGCCAGCAGCAGAAGGGGCACCGGGGAGCTGTTTTTT
.	14	TRBV4-1	TRBJ2-1	.	CASSLRQTPNEQFF	TGCGCCAGCAGCCTCCGACAGACGCCCAATGAGCAGTTCTTC
TRBD2	14	TRBV6-1	TRBJ2-7	.	CASSSRTRSDEQYF	TGTGCCAGCAGTTCACGGACTAGATCGGACGAGCAGTACTTC
.	17	TRBV15	TRBJ1-2	.	CATSLRGPLGVDYGYTF	TGTGCCACCAGTTTGAGAGGTCCGTTAGGGGTTGACTATGGCTACACCTTC
.	11	TRBV6-6	TRBJ1-6	.	CASRQNSPLHF	TGTGCCAGCAGGCAGAATTCACCCCTCCACTTT
.	13	TRBV7-8	TRBJ2-1	.	CASSLKQFNEQFF	TGTGCCAGCAGCTTAAAACAGTTCAATGAGCAGTTCTTC
.	13	TRBV11-3	TRBJ2-2	.	CASSLASGGELFF	TGTGCCAGCAGCCTAGCGTCGGGCGGGGAGCTGTTTTTT